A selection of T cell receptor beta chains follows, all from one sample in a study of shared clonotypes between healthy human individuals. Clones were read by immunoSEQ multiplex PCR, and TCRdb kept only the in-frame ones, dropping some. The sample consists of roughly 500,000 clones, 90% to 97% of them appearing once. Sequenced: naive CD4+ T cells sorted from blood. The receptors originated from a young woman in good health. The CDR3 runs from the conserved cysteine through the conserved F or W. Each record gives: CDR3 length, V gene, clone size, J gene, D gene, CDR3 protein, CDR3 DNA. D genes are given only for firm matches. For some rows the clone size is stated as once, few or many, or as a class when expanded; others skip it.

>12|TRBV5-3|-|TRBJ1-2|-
CARSPDSYGYTF
TGTGCCAGAAGCCCTGACAGCTATGGCTACACCTTC
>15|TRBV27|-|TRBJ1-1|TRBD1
CASSGQGKMNTEAFF
TGTGCCAGCAGCGGACAGGGGAAAATGAACACTGAAGCTTTCTTT
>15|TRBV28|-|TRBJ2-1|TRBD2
CASRLFTGGTDEQFF
TGTGCCAGCCGTCTCTTTACGGGAGGGACCGATGAGCAGTTCTTC
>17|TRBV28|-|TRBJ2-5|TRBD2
CASSRGLAGGLRETQYF
TGTGCCAGCAGCCGCGGACTAGCGGGAGGGTTGAGAGAGACCCAGTACTTC
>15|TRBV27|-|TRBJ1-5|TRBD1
CASSFRLDRDQPQHF
TGTGCCAGCAGTTTCCGGCTGGACAGGGATCAGCCCCAGCATTTT
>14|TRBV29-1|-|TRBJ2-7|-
CSGSRGGHSYEQYF
TGCAGCGGGAGCCGAGGGGGACATTCTTACGAGCAGTACTTC
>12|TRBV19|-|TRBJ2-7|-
CATSVGGYEQYF
TGTGCCACCTCAGTTGGTGGGTACGAGCAGTACTTC
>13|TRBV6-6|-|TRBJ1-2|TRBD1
CASSADRVFGYTF
TGTGCCAGCAGCGCCGACAGGGTTTTTGGCTACACCTTC
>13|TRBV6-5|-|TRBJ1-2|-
CASRRLETGGYTF
TGTGCCAGCAGGCGCCTCGAGACAGGAGGCTACACCTTC
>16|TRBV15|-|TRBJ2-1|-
CATSKYRDSSYNEQFF
TGTGCCACCAGCAAATACCGGGACTCCTCCTACAATGAGCAGTTCTTC
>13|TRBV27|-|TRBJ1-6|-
CASSVTEDSPLHF
TGTGCCAGCAGTGTGACAGAGGATTCACCCCTCCACTTT
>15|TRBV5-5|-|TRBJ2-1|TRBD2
CASSLSTSGRNEQFF
TGTGCCAGCAGCTTATCCACTAGCGGGAGGAATGAGCAGTTCTTC
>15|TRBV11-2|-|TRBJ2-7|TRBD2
CASSHPTSGITEQYF
TGTGCCAGCAGCCACCCGACTAGCGGGATCACCGAGCAGTACTTC
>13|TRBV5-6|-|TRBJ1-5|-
CASSFGGNGPQHF
TGTGCCAGCAGCTTTGGGGGAAATGGGCCCCAGCATTTT
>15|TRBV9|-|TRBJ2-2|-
CASSVEPRGTGELFF
TGTGCCAGCAGCGTAGAGCCCCGGGGGACCGGGGAGCTGTTTTTT
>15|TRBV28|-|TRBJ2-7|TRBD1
CASSPRQGIFHEQYF
TGTGCCAGCAGTCCACGACAGGGGATCTTCCACGAGCAGTACTTC
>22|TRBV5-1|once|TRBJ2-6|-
CASSLGRQTGSIRNSGANVLTF
TGCGCCAGCAGCTTGGGTAGGCAAACAGGGTCAATAAGAAACTCTGGGGCCAACGTCCTGACTTTC
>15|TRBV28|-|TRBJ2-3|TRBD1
CASSTPGQGTDTQYF
TGTGCCAGCAGTACACCGGGACAGGGCACAGATACGCAGTATTTT
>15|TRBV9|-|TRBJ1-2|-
CASSSRGAMDYGYTF
TGTGCCAGCAGCTCACGGGGGGCGATGGACTATGGCTACACCTTC
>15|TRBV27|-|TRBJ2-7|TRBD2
CASSPTSGGSYEQYF
TGTGCCAGCAGTCCTACGTCGGGAGGTTCCTACGAGCAGTACTTC
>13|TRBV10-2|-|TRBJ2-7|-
CASMGGPTYEQYF
TGCGCCAGCATGGGGGGGCCAACCTACGAGCAGTACTTC
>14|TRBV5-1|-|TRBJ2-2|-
CASGRGQNTGELFF
TGCGCCAGCGGCCGGGGACAGAACACCGGGGAGCTGTTTTTT
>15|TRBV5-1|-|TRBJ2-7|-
CASSWGSYAPYEQYF
TGCGCCAGCAGCTGGGGATCCTACGCACCCTACGAGCAGTACTTC
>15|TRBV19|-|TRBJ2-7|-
CASSIGSGPNYEQYF
TGTGCCAGTAGTATAGGGTCGGGGCCAAACTACGAGCAGTACTTC
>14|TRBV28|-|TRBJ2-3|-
CASRPYRSTDTQYF
TGTGCCAGCAGACCTTACCGGTCGACAGATACGCAGTATTTT
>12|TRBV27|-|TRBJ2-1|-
CASSFSGYEQFF
TGTGCCAGCAGTTTTAGTGGGTATGAGCAGTTCTTC
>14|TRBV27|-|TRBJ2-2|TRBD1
CASSKQGITGELFF
TGTGCCAGCAGTAAACAGGGGATCACCGGGGAGCTGTTTTTT
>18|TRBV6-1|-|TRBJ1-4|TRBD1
CASSEALPVLGQDEKLFF
TGTGCCAGCAGTGAAGCGCTTCCGGTTTTGGGACAGGATGAAAAACTGTTTTTT
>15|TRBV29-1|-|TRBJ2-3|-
CSVEVVSRATDTQYF
TGCAGCGTTGAAGTCGTCTCGCGAGCCACAGATACGCAGTATTTT
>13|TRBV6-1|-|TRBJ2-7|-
CASSSKGVYEQYF
TGTGCCAGCAGCTCAAAGGGAGTCTACGAGCAGTACTTC
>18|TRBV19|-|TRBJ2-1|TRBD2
CASSIEHALAGGANEQFF
TGTGCCAGTAGTATAGAGCACGCACTAGCGGGAGGGGCCAATGAGCAGTTCTTC
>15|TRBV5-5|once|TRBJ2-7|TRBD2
CASSKTSGSFYEQYF
TGTGCCAGCAGCAAAACTAGCGGGAGTTTCTACGAGCAGTACTTC
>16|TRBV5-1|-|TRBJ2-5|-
CASSLEGSTVRETQYF
TGCGCCAGCAGCTTGGAAGGGAGTACAGTAAGGGAGACCCAGTACTTC
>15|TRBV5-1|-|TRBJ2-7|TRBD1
CASSLEGQGFHEQYF
TGCGCCAGCAGCTTGGAAGGACAGGGCTTCCACGAGCAGTACTTC
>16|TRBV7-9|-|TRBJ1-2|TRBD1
CASSRITGTGGYGYTF
TGTGCCAGCAGCCGAATCACCGGGACAGGGGGCTATGGCTACACCTTC
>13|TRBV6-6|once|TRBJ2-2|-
CATRRGNTGELFF
TGTGCCACCCGGCGGGGAAACACCGGGGAGCTGTTTTTT
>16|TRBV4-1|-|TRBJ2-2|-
CASSPMGRENTGELFF
TGCGCCAGCAGCCCGATGGGGAGAGAGAACACCGGGGAGCTGTTTTTT
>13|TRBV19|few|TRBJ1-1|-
CASSIDRDTEAFF
TGTGCCAGTAGTATAGACAGAGACACTGAAGCTTTCTTT
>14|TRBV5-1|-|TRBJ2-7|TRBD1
CASSLGTGGDEQYF
TGCGCCAGCAGCCTCGGGACAGGGGGCGACGAGCAGTACTTC
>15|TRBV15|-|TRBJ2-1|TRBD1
CATSRDPGQGREQFF
TGTGCCACCAGCAGAGATCCGGGACAGGGAAGGGAGCAGTTCTTC
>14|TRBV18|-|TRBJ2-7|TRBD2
CASSQGTSVYEQYF
TGTGCCAGCTCACAAGGGACTAGCGTTTACGAGCAGTACTTC
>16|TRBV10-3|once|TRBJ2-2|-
CAISEGGRPNTGELFF
TGTGCCATCAGTGAGGGAGGGCGCCCGAACACCGGGGAGCTGTTTTTT
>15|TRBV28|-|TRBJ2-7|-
CASSFEGSGSYEQYF
TGTGCCAGCAGTTTTGAGGGATCTGGATCCTACGAGCAGTACTTC